Listed here are 31 T cell receptor beta chains from one sample, sequenced in a study of regulatory T cells. Study-wide results and caveats: Hydrophobic residues at CDR3 positions 6 and 7 were enriched in conventional CD4+ T cells of CD3G-deficient patients.

These TCRs' antigens remain unknown. Primers: 52 TRBV forward and 13 TRBJ reverse. Some clones are missing from TCRdb's copy, which holds only in-frame ones; the method was immunoSEQ multiplex PCR. The data hold approximately 37,000 clones, with 89% observed a single time. The sequenced sample was conventional CD4+ T cells sorted from blood. These receptors were collected from a person aged 18 to 30 with CD3G deficiency.

The chain has TRBV6-1 and TRBJ1-1, with D perhaps TRBD1 (6 bases). This CDR3 spans 11 amino acids. V shed 7 bases and J shed 5 bases, with 8 bases lying between them. Germline V gives CDR1 MNHNS, CDR2 SASEGT. The CDR3 sequence is CASKGGTEAFF. DNA of the CDR3: TGTGCCAGCAAAGGGGGAACTGAAGCTTTCTTT.

This chain joins TRBV6-1 and TRBJ1-2; TRBD1 might be the D (5 bases). CDR3 length equals 13 residues. Trimming took 7 bases from V and 4 from J, leaving 13 bases between them. CDR1 is MNHNS, CDR2 SASEGT, per germline. The CDR3: CASIPDSLYGYTF. The CDR3 nucleotides are TGTGCCAGCATCCCCGACAGCCTCTATGGCTACACCTTC.

The chain's CDR3 is CATSLGQLNTEAFF. CDR3 DNA: TGTGCCACAAGCCTCGGACAGCTGAACACTGAAGCTTTCTTT. V and J are TRBV28 and TRBJ1-1, with D perhaps TRBD1 (6 bases). The germline CDR1 and CDR2 sequences are MDHEN and SYDVKM. Trimming took off 10 bases at V and 0 bases at J, with 15 bases between the two ends. The CDR3 covers 14 residues.

Here the CDR3 DNA reads TGTGCCAGTCGGGCAGGGAACACAGATACGCAGTATTTT. This encodes CASRAGNTDTQYF. This chain links TRBV19 with TRBJ2-3; weak D call: TRBD1 (5 bases). The CDR3 sequence is 13 residues long. Per the germline V gene, CDR1 is LNHDA and CDR2 is SQIVND (reference sequence). The V gene lost 8 bases and the J gene lost 2 bases, with 11 bases spanning the gap.

The V and J genes are TRBV7-9 and TRBJ2-2; a possible D gene is TRBD2 (5 bases). The CDR3 totals 13 residues. V lost 3 bases, J lost 5 bases, and 7 bases lay in between. Per germline, CDR1 SEHNR and CDR2 FQNEAQ (reference sequence). The DNA for the CDR3 is TGTGCCAGCAGCTTCGGGGAGACCGGGGAGCTGTTTTTT. Translating gives CASSFGETGELFF. Full variable domain (missing parts from reference TRBV7-9 and TRBJ2-2): DTGVSQNPRHKITKRGQNVTFRCDPISEHNRLYWYRQTLGQGPEFLTYFQNEAQLEKSRLLSDRFSAERPKGSFSTLEIQRTEQGDSAMYLCASSFGETGELFFGEGSRLTVL.

Points on this clone: Other DNA sequences in the same sample also yield this CDR3. The chain employs TRBV5-1 and TRBJ2-3; 9 bases are a match to TRBD1. The germline CDR1 and CDR2 sequences are SGHRS and YFSETQ. The ends lost 4 bases at V and 1 base at J; junction bases unmatched: 4. This CDR3 is 15 amino acids long. CDR3 amino acids: CASSLWTGGTDTQYF. CDR3 bases: TGCGCCAGCAGCCTCTGGACAGGGGGCACAGATACGCAGTATTTT.

The gene calls are TRBV7-2 and TRBJ2-1, with 10 bases fitting TRBD2. The V gene end was trimmed by 2 bases and the J gene end by 5 bases; junction bases not matched to a gene: 9. CDR1 is SGHTA and CDR2 is FQGNSA in the germline V gene. The CDR3 totals 17 residues. CDR3 in amino acids: CASSLSGERGGHNEQFF. For the CDR3, the DNA is TGTGCCAGCAGCTTATCCGGGGAGCGGGGGGGCCACAATGAGCAGTTCTTC.

The chain joins TRBV6-1 to TRBJ2-3, with TRBD2 as a possible D gene (6 bases). V lost 4 bases and J lost 0, with 14 bases in between. Germline CDR1 and CDR2: MNHNS and SASEGT. This CDR3 is 16 amino acids long. CDR3 residues: CASSARPGLSTDTQYF. The CDR3 DNA reads as TGTGCCAGCAGTGCCCGGCCGGGACTTAGCACAGATACGCAGTATTTT.

V usage is TRBV28 and J usage is TRBJ1-2; no definite D call. V was trimmed by 6 bases and J by 5 bases, leaving 10 bases between them. Germline-derived CDR1 and CDR2 are MDHEN and SYDVKM. The CDR3 spans 12 residues. The CDR3 sequence: CASRVSGYGYTF. CDR3 coding DNA: TGTGCCAGCAGGGTGTCGGGGTATGGCTACACCTTC.

The chain recombines TRBV6-5 with TRBJ2-2; D unclear. V was shortened by 2 bases and J by 6 bases, with 13 bases between the two germline ends. Per germline, CDR1 MNHEY and CDR2 SVGAGI. This CDR3 region has 15 residues. The CDR3: CASSYVQKLPGELFF. In nucleotides, the CDR3 is TGTGCCAGCAGTTACGTGCAGAAACTCCCCGGGGAGCTGTTTTTT.

V usage is TRBV28 and J usage is TRBJ2-7, with 10 bases identical to TRBD1. The CDR3 sequence is 15 residues long. After removal of 5 bases from V and 2 bases from J, the junction contained 6 bases not matched to a gene. Germline loops: CDR1 MDHEN, CDR2 SYDVKM. The CDR3 DNA reads as TGTGCCAGCAGTCCTGCCGGGACAGGGGCCTACGAGCAGTACTTC. Translating it yields CASSPAGTGAYEQYF.

The chain links TRBV6-6 to TRBJ2-3; 9 positions match TRBD1. Germline V gene data show CDR1 as MNHNY and CDR2 as SVGAGI (reference sequence). Unmatched junction bases numbered 3, after V lost 2 bases and J lost 0 bases. The CDR3 consists of 16 residues. Here the CDR3 reads CASSYGTGTSTDTQYF. The CDR3 DNA reads as TGTGCCAGCAGTTACGGGACAGGGACTAGCACAGATACGCAGTATTTT.

The genes are TRBV27 and TRBJ1-5; D call uncertain. Trimming took 5 bases from V and 10 from J, leaving 18 bases between them. This CDR3 comprises 14 residues. Germline lookup yields CDR1 MNHEY and CDR2 SMNVEV (reference sequence). The DNA of the CDR3 is TGTGCCAGCAGTCCGAAAACGGGAGCCCTCCCCCAGCATTTT. It translates to CASSPKTGALPQHF.

This chain links TRBV30 with TRBJ2-2; tentatively, D is TRBD2 (5 bases). Per the germline V gene, CDR1 is GTSNPN and CDR2 is SVGIG (reference sequence). Trimming pared 0 bases from V and 7 bases from J, leaving 9 bases between. This CDR3 contains 13 residues. This CDR3 is CAWSVRVHGELFF. CDR3 sequence (DNA): TGTGCCTGGAGTGTGAGGGTCCACGGGGAGCTGTTTTTT. Using reference TRBV30 and TRBJ2-2 for the parts outside the CDR3, the full variable domain is SQTIHQWPATLVQPVGSPLSLECTVEGTSNPNLYWYRQAAGRGLQLLFYSVGIGQISSEVPQNLSASRPQDRQFILSSKKLLLSDSGFYLCAWSVRVHGELFFGEGSRLTVL.

This rearrangement joins TRBV11-2 to TRBJ2-1; D not resolved. V was trimmed by 5 bases and J by 6 bases, leaving 11 bases between them. The CDR3 runs 13 residues. Germline V gene data show CDR1 as SGHAT and CDR2 as FQNNGV. The CDR3 reads CASSRSVGNEQFF. The CDR3 region has the DNA TGTGCCAGCAGCCGGTCCGTAGGCAATGAGCAGTTCTTC.

The V and J genes are TRBV28 and TRBJ1-2; D gene ambiguous. Germline assignment: CDR1 MDHEN and CDR2 SYDVKM. Trimming removed 2 bases at V and 5 bases at J, with 15 bases between. This CDR3 has 15 residues. This CDR3 is CASSLKRQLIYGYTF. In DNA form, the CDR3 reads TGTGCCAGCAGTTTAAAAAGGCAACTAATATATGGCTACACCTTC.

The chain is built from TRBV6-1 and TRBJ2-5; TRBD1 might be the D (6 bases). This CDR3 spans 15 amino acids. Trimming removed 5 bases at V and 5 bases at J, with 18 bases between. Germline CDR1 is MNHNS and CDR2 is SASEGT. The CDR3 region has the DNA TGTGCCAGCAGTCCCCAGGGGAAAAGGAGGGAGACCCAGTACTTC. Amino acid sequence: CASSPQGKRRETQYF.

With respect to this clone: Different DNA sequences within this sample yield the same CDR3. The chain employs TRBV13 and TRBJ1-2; D is unresolved. The CDR3 totals 13 residues. V lost 4 bases, J lost 8 bases, and 14 bases lay in between. Looked up from germline, CDR1 is PRHDT and CDR2 is FYEKMQ (reference sequence). CDR3 residues: CASSSGPGGGYTF. CDR3 in DNA: TGTGCCAGCAGCTCTGGGCCGGGAGGCGGCTACACCTTC.

This chain connects TRBV6-1 to TRBJ1-4; D remains ambiguous. This CDR3 is built from 12 residues. Trimming stripped 4 bases from V and 4 bases from J, with 4 bases between. Germline V gene sequence: CDR1 MNHNS, CDR2 SASEGT. The CDR3, as DNA: TGTGCCAGCAGTGGCAGTAATGAAAAACTGTTTTTT. It codes for CASSGSNEKLFF.

The rearrangement links TRBV28 to TRBJ1-3; the D is unclear. There are 13 residues in the CDR3. With 5 bases removed from V and 1 base from J, the gap between germline ends came to 6 bases. The germline V gene encodes CDR1 MDHEN and CDR2 SYDVKM. The CDR3 protein is CASSGSSGNTIYF. As DNA, the CDR3 is TGTGCCAGCAGTGGCAGTTCTGGAAACACCATATATTTT.

The chain uses TRBV10-3 and TRBJ2-2; a weak D match, TRBD1 (5 bases). With 3 bases removed from V and 5 bases from J, the gap between germline ends came to 10 bases. CDR3 length: 14 amino acids. CDR1 is ENHRY, CDR2 SYGVKD, per germline. CDR3 in DNA: TGTGCCATCAGTGACAGGGTCGGAACCGGGGAGCTGTTTTTT. It is translated as CAISDRVGTGELFF.

The chain uses TRBV7-9 and TRBJ2-7; D call uncertain. The germline V and J ends were trimmed by 5 bases and 4 bases, with 9 bases remaining between them. This CDR3 region has 12 residues. The germline V gene has CDR1 SEHNR and CDR2 FQNEAQ (reference sequence). The CDR3 protein is CASSLRTYEQYF. CDR3 coding DNA: TGTGCCAGCAGCCTCAGGACGTACGAGCAGTACTTC.

This clone rates as medium-sized (0.01 to 0.1%). The chain recombines TRBV28 with TRBJ1-5, with 7 bases aligning to TRBD1. Trimming removed 2 bases from V and 7 bases from J; junction bases left unmatched: 8. The CDR3 sequence is 15 residues long. CDR1 and CDR2 (germline): MDHEN, SYDVKM. This chain's CDR3 is CASSLGTGVRQPQHF. For the CDR3, the DNA is TGTGCCAGCAGTTTAGGTACAGGGGTCCGACAGCCCCAGCATTTT.

The V gene is TRBV7-9, the J gene TRBJ2-1, with 8 bases lining up with TRBD1. Per germline, CDR1 SEHNR and CDR2 FQNEAQ (reference sequence). This CDR3 has 13 amino acids. Trimming took 2 bases from V and 7 from J; bases not matched to a gene: 1. CDR3: CASSLRTGNEQFF. The CDR3 coding sequence is TGTGCCAGCAGCTTAAGGACAGGGAATGAGCAGTTCTTC.

CDR3 in amino acids: CAISEGPEGNEQFF. The CDR3 DNA reads as TGTGCCATCAGTGAAGGACCGGAGGGCAATGAGCAGTTCTTC. The chain couples TRBV10-3 to TRBJ2-1; the D gene is possibly TRBD2 (6 bases). Germline CDR1 reads ENHRY; CDR2 reads SYGVKD. The CDR3 has 14 amino acids. Trimming cost V 3 bases and J 6 bases, with 12 bases left between them.

The chain combines TRBV13 with TRBJ2-5; D remains unclear. The CDR3 has 15 residues. Trimming shortened V by 2 bases and J by 5 bases, and 15 bases separated the two germline ends. The V gene's germline CDR1 is PRHDT and CDR2 FYEKMQ (reference sequence). The CDR3 DNA reads TGTGCCAGCAGCTTATATCGGGCCAAAAGGGAGACCCAGTACTTC. Encoded protein: CASSLYRAKRETQYF.

The chain combines TRBV28 with TRBJ1-4; D is perhaps TRBD1 (5 bases). V lost 5 bases and J lost 3, with 13 bases in between. Germline V gives CDR1 MDHEN, CDR2 SYDVKM. The CDR3 is 15 residues long. The CDR3 DNA reads TGTGCCAGCAGTCTTACCGGGACCCCTAATGAAAAACTGTTTTTT. As protein: CASSLTGTPNEKLFF.

The chain has TRBV6-1 and TRBJ2-5; TRBD1 might be the D (5 bases). This CDR3 contains 14 residues. Looked up from germline, CDR1 is MNHNS and CDR2 is SASEGT. Trimming pared 8 bases from V and 7 bases from J, leaving 20 bases between. CDR3 DNA: TGTGCCAGCGGGTGGGCAGGGAATGCCGGGACCCAGTACTTC. Protein sequence: CASGWAGNAGTQYF.

The chain recombines TRBV5-1 with TRBJ2-7; possible D gene TRBD1, 5 bases. Deletions cut 0 bases from V and 3 bases from J, with 13 bases between. The CDR3 loop spans 15 amino acids. Germline V gene data show CDR1 as SGHRS and CDR2 as YFSETQ. The DNA for the CDR3 is TGCGCCAGCAGCTTGGGTCAGGGCCCCTACTACGAGCAGTACTTC. Protein sequence: CASSLGQGPYYEQYF.

This clone was counted a single time. The chain links TRBV5-1 to TRBJ1-1; 8 bases are a match to TRBD1. Per the germline V gene, CDR1 is SGHRS and CDR2 is YFSETQ. J gave up 5 bases and V 0 bases, and 9 bases lay outside the gene matches. The CDR3 covers 16 residues. In DNA form, the CDR3 reads TGCGCCAGCAGCTTGGCGCCCGGGACAGGAAGAACTGAAGCTTTCTTT. It encodes CASSLAPGTGRTEAFF.

The V and J genes are TRBV19 and TRBJ1-2; D not resolved. Germline V gene sequence: CDR1 LNHDA, CDR2 SQIVND (reference sequence). Trimming removed 3 bases from V and 4 bases from J, with 15 bases in between. The CDR3 extends over 15 amino acids. For the CDR3, the DNA is TGTGCCAGTAGTATTTCGGGCAGCTACTTCTATGGCTACACCTTC. Protein product: CASSISGSYFYGYTF.